The clone carrying this TCR beta chain was detected once. These data come from a study of blood T cell repertoires in COVID-19. While infection was still active, Seattle patients were enrolled and then followed longitudinally. Profiled with immunoSEQ multiplex PCR; TCRdb holds only in-frame clones, not every one. This sample has some 240,000 clones, with 82% found just once. The V end was cut by 3 bases, the J end by 7 bases, with 19 bases between. The CDR3 spans 16 residues. CDR1 is SGHTA and CDR2 is FQGTGA in the germline V gene. This chain connects TRBV7-3 to TRBJ2-1; tentative D call: TRBD2 (6 bases). The sample taken for sequencing was peripheral blood. This clonotype was obtained from a woman in her seventies with COVID-19, enrolled during active disease. This chain's CDR3 is CASSFVGSESRNEQFF. CDR3 DNA sequence: TGTGCCAGCAGCTTCGTCGGGAGTGAGTCGCGGAATGAGCAGTTCTTC. Drawing the rest from reference TRBV7-3 and TRBJ2-1, the complete variable domain is GAGVSQTPSNKVTEKGKYVELRCDPISGHTALYWYRQSLGQGPEFLIYFQGTGAADDSGLPNDRFFAVRPEGSVSTLKIQRTERGDSAVYLCASSFVGSESRNEQFFGPGTRLTVL.